A single sample gave rise to the 6 T cell receptor beta chains below, sequenced in a study of blood T cell repertoires in COVID-19. Using immunoSEQ multiplex PCR, the repertoire was profiled, and TCRdb retains in-frame clones only, with some absent. Seen here are over 65,000 clones, 80% to 90% observed once, and the top ten hold less than 35%. Material for sequencing was peripheral blood. These receptors all come from a man aged 45-65 years with active or convalescent COVID-19.

The chain uses TRBV14 and TRBJ1-6; D gene unclear. The CDR3 extends over 15 amino acids. The germline V gene encodes CDR1 SGHDN and CDR2 FVKESK. Between the trimmed V and J ends, which lost 2 bases and 4 bases, there was a span of 9 bases. The DNA for the CDR3 is TGTGCCAGCAGCCAACACAGTGAATATAATTCACCCCTCCACTTT. Amino acid sequence: CASSQHSEYNSPLHF.

V and J are TRBV18 and TRBJ2-1, with a tentative D call TRBD1 (8 bases). Germline V gives CDR1 KGHSH, CDR2 LQKENI. The germline V and J ends were trimmed by 1 base and 13 bases, with 23 bases remaining between them. The CDR3 extends over 16 amino acids. In DNA form, the CDR3 reads TGTGCCAGCTCACCACTCGGACAGGGAGGGCGGGTTGAACAGTTCTTC. It encodes CASSPLGQGGRVEQFF.

V gene TRBV30 combines with J gene TRBJ2-7; perhaps TRBD1 as D (7 bases). Looked up from germline, CDR1 is GTSNPN and CDR2 is SVGIG (reference sequence). This CDR3 comprises 12 residues. The V and J ends lost 2 bases and 12 bases respectively, with 17 bases between them. The CDR3 reads CAWSSGQGGRYF. The CDR3, as DNA: TGTGCCTGGAGTAGCGGGCAGGGGGGAAGGTACTTC.

The chain employs TRBV6-5 and TRBJ1-6; 11 bases agree with TRBD1. The CDR3 is 15 residues long. CDR1 MNHEY and CDR2 SVGAGI come from the germline V gene. The junction had 6 bases not matched to a gene; V was cut back by 4 bases and J by 10 bases. Written as DNA, the CDR3 is TGTGCCAGCAGTTTAACCGGGACAGGGGGATCACCCCTCCACTTT. Its translation: CASSLTGTGGSPLHF.

The J gene is TRBJ1-4, the V gene TRBV4-3, with TRBD1 identical over 7 bases. Unmatched junction bases numbered 6, after V lost 4 bases and J lost 1 base. The CDR3 totals 16 residues. CDR1 LGHNA and CDR2 YSLEER come from the germline V gene. CDR3 sequence: CASSPQGSGTNEKLFF. The CDR3 bases are TGCGCCAGCAGCCCACAGGGGTCGGGAACTAATGAAAAACTGTTTTTT.

The genes are TRBV7-8 and TRBJ2-4, with a tentative D call TRBD2 (5 bases). CDR1 and CDR2 (germline): SGHVS, FQNEAQ. This CDR3 comprises 16 residues. V was trimmed by 5 bases and J by 0 bases, leaving 14 bases between them. The CDR3 region is CASSNEGKLAKNIQYF. Here the CDR3 DNA reads TGTGCCAGCAGCAACGAGGGTAAATTAGCCAAAAACATTCAGTACTTC.